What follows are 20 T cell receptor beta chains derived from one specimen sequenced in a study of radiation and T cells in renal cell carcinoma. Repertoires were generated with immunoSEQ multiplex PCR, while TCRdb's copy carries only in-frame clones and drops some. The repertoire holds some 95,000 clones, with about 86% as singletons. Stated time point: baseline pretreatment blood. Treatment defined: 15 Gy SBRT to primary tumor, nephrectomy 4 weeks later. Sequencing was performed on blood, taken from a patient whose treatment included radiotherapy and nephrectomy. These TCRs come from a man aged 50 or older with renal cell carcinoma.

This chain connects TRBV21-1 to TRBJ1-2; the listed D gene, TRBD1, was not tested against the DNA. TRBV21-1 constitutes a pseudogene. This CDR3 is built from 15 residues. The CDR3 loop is CALGTGGRLNYGYTF. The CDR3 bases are TGTGCCCTTGGGACAGGGGGCCGCCTTAACTATGGCTACACCTTC.

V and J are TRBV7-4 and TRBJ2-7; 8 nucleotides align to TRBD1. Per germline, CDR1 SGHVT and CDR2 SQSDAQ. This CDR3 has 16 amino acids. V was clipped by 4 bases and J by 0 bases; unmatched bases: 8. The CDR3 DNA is TGTGCCAGCAGCTCTATCCCAGGGGGCGCCTCCTACGAGCAGTACTTC. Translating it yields CASSSIPGGASYEQYF.

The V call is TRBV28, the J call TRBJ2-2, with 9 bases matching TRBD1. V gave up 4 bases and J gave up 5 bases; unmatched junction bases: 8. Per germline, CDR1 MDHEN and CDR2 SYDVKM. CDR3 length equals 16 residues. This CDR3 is CASSYLTGGGTGELFF. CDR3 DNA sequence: TGTGCCAGCAGTTATCTGACAGGGGGTGGGACCGGGGAGCTGTTTTTT.

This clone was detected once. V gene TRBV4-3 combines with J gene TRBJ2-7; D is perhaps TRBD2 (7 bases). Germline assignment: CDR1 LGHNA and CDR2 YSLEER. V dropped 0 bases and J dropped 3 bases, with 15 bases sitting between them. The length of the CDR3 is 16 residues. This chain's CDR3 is CASSQDRRGGVYEQYF. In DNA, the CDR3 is TGCGCCAGCAGCCAAGATCGTAGGGGGGGGGTCTACGAGCAGTACTTC.

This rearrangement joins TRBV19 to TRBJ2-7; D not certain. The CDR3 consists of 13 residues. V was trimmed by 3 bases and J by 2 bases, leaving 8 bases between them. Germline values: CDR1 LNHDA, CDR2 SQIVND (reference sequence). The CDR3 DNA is TGTGCCAGTAGTATTGCGGCAACCTACGAGCAGTACTTC. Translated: CASSIAATYEQYF.

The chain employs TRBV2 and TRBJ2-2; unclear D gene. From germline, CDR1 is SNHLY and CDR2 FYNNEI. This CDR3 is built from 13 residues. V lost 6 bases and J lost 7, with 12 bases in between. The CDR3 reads CASRAFTIGELFF. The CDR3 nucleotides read TGTGCCAGCAGGGCCTTTACAATCGGGGAGCTGTTTTTT.

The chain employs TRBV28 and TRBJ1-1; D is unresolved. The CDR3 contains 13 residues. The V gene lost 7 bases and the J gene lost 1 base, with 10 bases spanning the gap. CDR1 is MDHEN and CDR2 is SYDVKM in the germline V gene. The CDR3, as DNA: TGTGCCAGCATTTGGGCCAGGAACACTGAAGCTTTCTTT. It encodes CASIWARNTEAFF.

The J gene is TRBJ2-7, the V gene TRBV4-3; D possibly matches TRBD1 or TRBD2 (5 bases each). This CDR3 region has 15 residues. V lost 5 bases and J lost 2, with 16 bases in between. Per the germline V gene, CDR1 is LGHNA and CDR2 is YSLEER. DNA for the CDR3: TGCGCCAGCAGCGACGGGGCCCACTCCGCCTACGAGCAGTACTTC. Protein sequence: CASSDGAHSAYEQYF.

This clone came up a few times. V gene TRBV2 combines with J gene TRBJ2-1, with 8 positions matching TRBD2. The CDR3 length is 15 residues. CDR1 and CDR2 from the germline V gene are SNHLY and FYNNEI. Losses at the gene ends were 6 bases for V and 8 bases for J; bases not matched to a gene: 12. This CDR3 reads CASRPSGVRGDEQFF. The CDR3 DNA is TGTGCCAGCAGACCCAGTGGCGTGCGGGGGGATGAGCAGTTCTTC.

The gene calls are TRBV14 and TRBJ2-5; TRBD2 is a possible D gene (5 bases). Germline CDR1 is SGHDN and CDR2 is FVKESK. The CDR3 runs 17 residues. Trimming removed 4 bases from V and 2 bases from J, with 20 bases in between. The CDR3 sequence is CASSPPMGRAGQETQYF. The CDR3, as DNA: TGTGCCAGCAGCCCTCCAATGGGGAGAGCAGGACAAGAGACCCAGTACTTC. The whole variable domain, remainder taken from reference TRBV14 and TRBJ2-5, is EAGVTQFPSHSVIEKGQTVTLRCDPISGHDNLYWYRRVMGKEIKFLLHFVKESKQDESGMPNNRFLAERTGGTYSTLKVQPAELEDSGVYFCASSPPMGRAGQETQYFGPGTRLLVL.

The CDR3 loop reads CASSETIAGRGETQYF. CDR3 DNA sequence: TGTGCCAGCAGTGAAACCATTGCCGGGAGGGGGGAGACCCAGTACTTC. This chain joins TRBV6-1 and TRBJ2-5; TRBD2 matches at 8 bases. The CDR3 runs to 16 residues. J was trimmed by 5 bases and V by 2 bases; bases with no gene match: 10. Germline assignment: CDR1 MNHNS and CDR2 SASEGT.

The CDR3 loop is CASSLWAGNSNQPQHF. The CDR3 DNA is TGTGCCAGCAGCCTCTGGGCAGGCAATAGCAATCAGCCCCAGCATTTT. V gene TRBV7-2 combines with J gene TRBJ1-5; D not certain. This CDR3 has 16 amino acids. Trimming stripped 5 bases from V and 0 bases from J, with 14 bases between. The germline V gene has CDR1 SGHTA and CDR2 FQGNSA.

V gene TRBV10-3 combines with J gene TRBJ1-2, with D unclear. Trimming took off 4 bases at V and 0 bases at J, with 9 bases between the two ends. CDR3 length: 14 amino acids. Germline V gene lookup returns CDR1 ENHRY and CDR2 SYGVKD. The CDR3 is CAISAYTANYGYTF. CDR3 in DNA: TGTGCCATCAGTGCGTACACCGCTAACTATGGCTACACCTTC.

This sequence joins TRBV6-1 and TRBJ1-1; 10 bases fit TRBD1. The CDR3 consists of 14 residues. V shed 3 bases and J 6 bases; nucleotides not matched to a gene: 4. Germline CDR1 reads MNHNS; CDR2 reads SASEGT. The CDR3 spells CASSETGGVSEAFF. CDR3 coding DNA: TGTGCCAGCAGTGAGACAGGGGGCGTCTCTGAAGCTTTCTTT.

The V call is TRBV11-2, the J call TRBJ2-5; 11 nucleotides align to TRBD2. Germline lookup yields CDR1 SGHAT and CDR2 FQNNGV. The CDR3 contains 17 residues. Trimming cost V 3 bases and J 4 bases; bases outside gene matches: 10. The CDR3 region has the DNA TGTGCCAGCAGCTTCGGACTAGCGGGTGAATTGGGAGAGACCCAGTACTTC. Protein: CASSFGLAGELGETQYF.

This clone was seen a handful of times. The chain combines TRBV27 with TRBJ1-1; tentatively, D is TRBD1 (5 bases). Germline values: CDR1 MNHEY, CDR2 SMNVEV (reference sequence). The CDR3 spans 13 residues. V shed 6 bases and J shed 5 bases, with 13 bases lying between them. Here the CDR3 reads CASRDIGWTEAFF. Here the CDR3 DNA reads TGTGCCAGCAGGGACATTGGGTGGACTGAAGCTTTCTTT.

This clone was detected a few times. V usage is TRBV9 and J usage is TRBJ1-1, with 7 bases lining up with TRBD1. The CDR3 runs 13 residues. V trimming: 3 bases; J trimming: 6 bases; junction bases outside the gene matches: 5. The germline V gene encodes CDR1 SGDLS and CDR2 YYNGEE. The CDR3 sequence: CASSALQGSEAFF. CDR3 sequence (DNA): TGTGCCAGCAGCGCTTTACAGGGGTCTGAAGCTTTCTTT.

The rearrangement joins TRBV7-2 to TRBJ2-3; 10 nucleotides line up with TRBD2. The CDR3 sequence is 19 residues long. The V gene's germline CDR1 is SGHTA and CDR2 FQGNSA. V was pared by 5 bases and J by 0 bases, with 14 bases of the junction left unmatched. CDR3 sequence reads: CASSPRWERGGSSTDTQYF. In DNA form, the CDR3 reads TGTGCCAGCAGCCCCCGTTGGGAGCGGGGGGGCAGTAGCACAGATACGCAGTATTTT.

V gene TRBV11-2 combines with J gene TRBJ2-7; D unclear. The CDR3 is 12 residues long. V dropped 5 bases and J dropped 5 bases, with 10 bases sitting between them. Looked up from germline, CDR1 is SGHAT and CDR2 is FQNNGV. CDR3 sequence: CASSGVNNEQYF. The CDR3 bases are TGTGCCAGCAGCGGGGTAAATAACGAGCAGTACTTC.

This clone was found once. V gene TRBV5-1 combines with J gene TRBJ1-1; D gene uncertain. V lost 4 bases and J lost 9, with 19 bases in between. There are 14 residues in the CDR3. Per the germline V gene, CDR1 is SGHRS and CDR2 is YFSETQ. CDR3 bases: TGCGCCAGCAGCCTAGTTGTCGGAAACTTAAAAGCTTTCTTT. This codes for CASSLVVGNLKAFF.